Below are 18 T cell receptor beta chains sequenced from a single sample in a study of identical twins. TCRdb recomputed calls from the 5' RACE reads with MiXCR, one row per CDR3 protein. The sample includes around 1.7 million distinct CDR3 sequences, under 35% of them seen just once. Sequences were obtained from cord blood. Every receptor here comes from a newborn girl in good health.

This chain joins TRBV7-6 and TRBJ2-7; no definite D call. The CDR3 loop spans 13 amino acids. CDR1 and CDR2 from the germline V gene are SGHVS and FNYEAQ. Trimming took 4 bases from V and 6 from J, leaving 13 bases between them. The CDR3 sequence is CASSSTRSFEQYF. In nucleotides, the CDR3 is TGTGCCAGCAGCTCTACGAGGAGTTTCGAGCAGTACTTC.

This clonotype was observed many times. This sequence joins TRBV2 and TRBJ2-3; D may be TRBD1 (5 bases). Trimming removed 4 bases from V and 4 bases from J, with 12 bases in between. CDR3 length: 14 residues. CDR1 is SNHLY, CDR2 FYNNEI, per germline. CDR3 DNA sequence: TGTGCCAGCAGTGGTCAGGGCCGGGCAGATACGCAGTATTTT. Protein product: CASSGQGRADTQYF.

The chain carries TRBV5-6 and TRBJ1-1; 9 bases match TRBD1. The CDR3 runs 16 residues. V was clipped by 0 bases and J by 6 bases; unmatched bases: 9. Germline assignment: CDR1 SGHDT and CDR2 YYEEEE. CDR3 coding DNA: TGTGCCAGCAGCTTGGGAGGGGGGACAGGGCCCGCTGAAGCTTTCTTT. Its translation is CASSLGGGTGPAEAFF. Full variable domain (missing parts from reference TRBV5-6 and TRBJ1-1): DAGVTQSPTHLIKTRGQQVTLRCSPKSGHDTVSWYQQALGQGPQFIFQYYEEEERQRGNFPDRFSGHQFPNYSSELNVNALLLGDSALYLCASSLGGGTGPAEAFFGQGTRLTVV.

The chain couples TRBV4-2 to TRBJ2-3; 9 nucleotides line up with TRBD1. Germline V gene data show CDR1 as LGHNA and CDR2 as YNFKEQ. With V trimmed by 4 bases and J by 3 bases, 5 bases remained unmatched. The CDR3 loop spans 15 amino acids. CDR3 region: CASSPRDRETDTQYF. The CDR3 nucleotides read TGTGCCAGCAGCCCCCGGGACAGGGAAACAGATACGCAGTATTTT.

This chain joins TRBV4-2 and TRBJ2-2; TRBD2 is a possible D gene (6 bases). The CDR3 is 12 residues long. The germline CDR1 and CDR2 sequences are LGHNA and YNFKEQ. V shed 4 bases and J shed 8 bases, with 8 bases lying between them. The CDR3 sequence: CASSPGLGELFF. CDR3 DNA: TGTGCCAGCAGCCCGGGACTGGGGGAGCTGTTTTTT.

In its sample, this clonotype was seen a few times. The V gene is TRBV20-1, the J gene TRBJ2-7; the D gene is possibly TRBD2 (7 bases). Germline-derived CDR1 and CDR2 are DFQATT and SNEGSKA (reference sequence). CDR3 size: 15 residues. DNA for the CDR3: TGCAGCGCCGTTTTTGCGGGGGCGACCTCCTACGAGCAGTACTTC. This encodes CSAVFAGATSYEQYF.

The rearrangement links TRBV6-1 to TRBJ2-1; 7 nucleotides agree with TRBD2. CDR3 size: 16 residues. Trimming cost V 1 base and J 5 bases; bases outside gene matches: 8. From germline, CDR1 is MNHNS and CDR2 SASEGT. CDR3 in DNA: TGTGCCAGCAGTGAAGGGCGGCGGGAGAGGGACAATGAGCAGTTCTTC. Translating it yields CASSEGRRERDNEQFF.

This clonotype has only a few counts. In DNA form, the CDR3 reads TGTGCCAGCCACACACAGACCGCGTATGGCTACACCTTC. Its protein is CASHTQTAYGYTF. V and J are TRBV5-6 and TRBJ1-2; D not resolved. The CDR3 has 13 residues. Looked up from germline, CDR1 is SGHDT and CDR2 is YYEEEE. The ends were cut back, 7 bases at V and 5 bases at J, with 15 bases in the middle.

V and J are TRBV12-3 or TRBV12-4 and TRBJ1-2; no definite D call. Trimming took 1 base from V and 7 from J, leaving 13 bases between them. The CDR3 runs 14 residues. The CDR3 nucleotides are TGTGCCAGCAGTTTAGGCAATCAGGCCGGTGGCTACACCTTC. Its translation: CASSLGNQAGGYTF.

This clonotype was seen a handful of times. J is TRBJ2-5 and V is TRBV20-1; TRBD2 matches at 9 bases. CDR1 is DFQATT and CDR2 is SNEGSKA in the germline V gene (reference sequence). V was clipped by 3 bases and J by 11 bases; unmatched bases: 16. The CDR3 sequence is 15 residues long. CDR3 sequence (DNA): TGCAGTGCTAGCTCAGCGGGGGGAGATTACAATGAGCAGTACTTC. Encoded protein: CSASSAGGDYNEQYF.

This clonotype was detected ten times or more. The chain combines TRBV2 with TRBJ2-7; D is uncertain. The CDR3 totals 12 residues. In germline, CDR1 is SNHLY, CDR2 FYNNEI. V lost 3 bases and J lost 9, with 12 bases in between. CDR3 loop: CASSEGAWRQYF. The CDR3 DNA is TGTGCCAGCAGTGAGGGCGCTTGGAGGCAGTACTTC.

The sample holds a few counts of this clonotype. The chain employs TRBV2 and TRBJ2-2; 8 bases are shared with TRBD1. V lost 9 bases to trimming and J lost 3 bases; unmatched junction nucleotides: 12. Germline V gives CDR1 SNHLY, CDR2 FYNNEI. The CDR3 length is 16 residues. The DNA for the CDR3 is TGTGCCAGTTACCCGACAGGGGAAGTATACACCGGGGAGCTGTTTTTT. This gives the protein CASYPTGEVYTGELFF.

The sample holds a few counts of this clonotype. The V gene is TRBV20-1, the J gene TRBJ2-3, with D perhaps TRBD2 (6 bases). Germline loops: CDR1 DFQATT, CDR2 SNEGSKA (reference sequence). The V end lost 1 base, the J end lost 2 bases, and 16 bases lay between the germline ends. CDR3 length: 16 residues. The CDR3 sequence: CSARVIGGAFTDTQYF. The CDR3 DNA is TGCAGTGCTAGAGTTATCGGCGGGGCCTTCACAGATACGCAGTATTTT.

This clonotype was counted many times. The chain uses TRBV6-2 or TRBV6-3 and TRBJ2-6; D unresolved. Germline V gives CDR1 MNHEY, CDR2 SVGEGT. Trimming cost V 7 bases and J 0 bases, with 7 bases left between them. This CDR3 contains 14 residues. The CDR3 DNA is TGTGCCAGCATCAGACACTCTGGGGCCAACGTCCTGACTTTC. Translated: CASIRHSGANVLTF.

This clonotype was counted a few times. The gene calls are TRBV29-1 and TRBJ2-6, with a tentative D call TRBD1 (6 bases). V was cut by 3 bases and J by 0 bases, with 9 bases left in between. The CDR3 sequence is 15 residues long. Germline CDR1 is SQVTM and CDR2 is ANQGSEA. The CDR3 sequence: CSVDGQSSGANVLTF. Written as DNA, the CDR3 is TGCAGCGTTGATGGACAGAGCTCTGGGGCCAACGTCCTGACTTTC.

The V gene is TRBV29-1, the J gene TRBJ2-3, with TRBD2 matching over 8 bases. The germline CDR1 and CDR2 sequences are SQVTM and ANQGSEA. The CDR3 totals 13 residues. The junction had 4 bases not matched to a gene; V was cut back by 8 bases and J by 0 bases. The CDR3 DNA sequence: TGCAGCACCGGACTAGCTAGCACAGATACGCAGTATTTT. Its protein is CSTGLASTDTQYF.

This rearrangement joins TRBV24-1 to TRBJ1-2; D call uncertain. The CDR3 loop spans 11 amino acids. Trimming removed 7 bases from V and 8 bases from J, with 10 bases in between. Germline V gene lookup returns CDR1 KGHDR and CDR2 SFDVKD. The CDR3 sequence: CATRGLLGYTF. The CDR3 coding sequence is TGTGCCACCAGGGGATTGCTGGGCTACACCTTC.

The DNA for the CDR3 is TGTGCCAGTAGTATAATTGGGGAGACCCAGTACTTC. Amino acid sequence: CASSIIGETQYF. This chain links TRBV19 with TRBJ2-5; unclear D gene. Germline CDR1 LNHDA, CDR2 SQIVND (reference sequence). The germline V and J ends were trimmed by 2 bases and 5 bases, with 6 bases remaining between them. The CDR3 length is 12 residues.